This T cell receptor (beta chain) was obtained from a study of blood T cell repertoires in COVID-19. Study context: Samples of COVID-19 (acute and convalescent) were obtained from the United States, Italy and Spain. The analysed material was cDNA or gDNA that came from T cells, B-cell-depleted T cells, or PBMCs.

While infection was still active, Seattle patients were enrolled and then followed longitudinally. Germline loops: CDR1 MNHEY, CDR2 SVGAGI. V was shortened by 3 bases and J by 0 bases, with 9 bases between the two germline ends. CDR3 length: 14 amino acids. TCRdb keeps only in-frame clones here, not all; method: immunoSEQ multiplex PCR. The sample has around 270,000 clones, about 90% seen once. This receptor was identified in a young adult with COVID-19, enrolled during active disease. Sequenced sample: peripheral blood. V is TRBV6-5 and J is TRBJ2-7, with D perhaps TRBD2 (6 bases). The CDR3, as DNA: TGTGCCAGCAGTTATTCGGGGGACTCCTACGAGCAGTACTTC. Protein sequence: CASSYSGDSYEQYF.